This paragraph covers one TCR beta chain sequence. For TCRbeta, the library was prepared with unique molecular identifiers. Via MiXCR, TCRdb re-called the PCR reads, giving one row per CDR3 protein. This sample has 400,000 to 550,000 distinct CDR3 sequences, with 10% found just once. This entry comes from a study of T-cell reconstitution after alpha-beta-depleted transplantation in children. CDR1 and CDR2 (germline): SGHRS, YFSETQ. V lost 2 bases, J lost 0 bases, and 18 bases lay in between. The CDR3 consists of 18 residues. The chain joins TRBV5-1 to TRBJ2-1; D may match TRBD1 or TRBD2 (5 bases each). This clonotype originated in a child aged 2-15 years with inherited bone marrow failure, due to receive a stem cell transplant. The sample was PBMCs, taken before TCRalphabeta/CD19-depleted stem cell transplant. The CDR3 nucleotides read TGCGCCAGCAGCTTCCCCAGGGACGCTATAAGCTCCTACAATGAGCAGTTCTTC. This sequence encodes CASSFPRDAISSYNEQFF.